These 31 T cell receptor beta chains were all obtained from the same sample, sequenced in a study of cytomegalovirus exposure and HLA in healthy donors. PCR primers comprised 60 Vbeta and 13 Jbeta primers. Produced via immunoSEQ multiplex PCR; TCRdb's table is partial and in-frame only. The profile covers under 250,000 clones, with 82% appearing a single time and approximately 5.7% taken by the ten largest. The specimen was PBMCs. Receptors originate from a man aged 40-50 years in good health and CMV-seropositive.

V and J are TRBV6-5 and TRBJ1-1; possible D gene TRBD1, 5 bases. Between the trimmed V and J ends, which lost 0 bases and 4 bases, there was a span of 15 bases. The CDR3 runs to 16 residues. CDR1 and CDR2 from the germline V gene are MNHEY and SVGAGI. The CDR3 DNA reads TGTGCCAGCAGTTACTCGCGTCAGGGTAGGGGCACTGAAGCTTTCTTT. Translated: CASSYSRQGRGTEAFF.

V usage is TRBV27 and J usage is TRBJ2-3, with D possibly being TRBD1 (5 bases). CDR3 length equals 14 residues. Trimming pared 6 bases from V and 3 bases from J, leaving 13 bases between. Germline values: CDR1 MNHEY, CDR2 SMNVEV (reference sequence). DNA of the CDR3: TGTGCCAGCAGCCGACAGACCTCAACAGATACGCAGTATTTT. This gives the protein CASSRQTSTDTQYF.

The rearrangement links TRBV29-1 to TRBJ2-2; no firm D call. V gave up 0 bases and J gave up 7 bases, with 3 bases separating them. This CDR3 region has 11 residues. Germline V gives CDR1 SQVTM, CDR2 ANQGSEA. The CDR3 bases are TGCAGCGTTGAAGACGTCGGGGAGCTGTTTTTT. The encoded protein is CSVEDVGELFF.

This clone has only one observation. J is TRBJ1-1 and V is TRBV7-9, with 7 bases aligning to TRBD1. This CDR3 has 14 amino acids. Germline V gene sequence: CDR1 SEHNR, CDR2 FQNEAQ (reference sequence). V lost 5 bases to trimming and J lost 6 bases; unmatched junction nucleotides: 9. The CDR3 bases are TGTGCCAGCAGCCTTGACACCGGACAGGCTGAAGCTTTCTTT. It specifies CASSLDTGQAEAFF.

V usage is TRBV7-8 and J usage is TRBJ2-7; the D gene is possibly TRBD1 (6 bases). The CDR3 spans 15 residues. The germline CDR1 and CDR2 sequences are SGHVS and FQNEAQ. Trimming left V 5 bases short and J 3 bases short, with 17 bases between. CDR3 region: CASSPSGQPIYEQYF. CDR3 coding DNA: TGTGCCAGCAGCCCCAGCGGACAGCCCATCTACGAGCAGTACTTC. Variable domain in full (rest from reference TRBV7-8 and TRBJ2-7): GAGVSQSPRYKVAKRGQDVALRCDPISGHVSLFWYQQALGQGPEFLTYFQNEAQLDKSGLPSDRFFAERPEGSVSTLKIQRTQQEDSAVYLCASSPSGQPIYEQYFGPGTRLTVT.

In this sample, this clone turned up once. The V call is TRBV6-5, the J call TRBJ2-1, with 7 bases aligning to TRBD2. The CDR3 covers 16 residues. V lost 0 bases to trimming and J lost 4 bases; unmatched junction nucleotides: 6. CDR1 and CDR2 (germline): MNHEY, SVGAGI. The CDR3 region has the DNA TGTGCCAGCAGTTACTCGGGAGGGGCGGGGTACAATGAGCAGTTCTTC. It yields the protein CASSYSGGAGYNEQFF.

The rearrangement uses TRBV7-9 and TRBJ1-1, with unresolved D. V lost 1 base and J 6 bases, leaving 9 bases between the germline ends. This CDR3 contains 13 residues. The germline V gene encodes CDR1 SEHNR and CDR2 FQNEAQ (reference sequence). CDR3: CASSLGELAEAFF. The DNA for the CDR3 is TGTGCCAGCAGCTTAGGCGAACTGGCTGAAGCTTTCTTT.

V is TRBV29-1 and J is TRBJ2-3; tentatively, D is TRBD2 (5 bases). CDR1 and CDR2 (germline): SQVTM, ANQGSEA. This CDR3 comprises 14 residues. Trimming cost V 3 bases and J 3 bases, with 13 bases left between them. The CDR3 protein is CSVEDSTGTDTQYF. The CDR3 DNA is TGCAGCGTTGAGGACTCCACGGGGACAGATACGCAGTATTTT.

The chain carries TRBV11-3 and TRBJ2-1; 11 bases align to TRBD1. There are 17 residues in the CDR3. V gave up 5 bases and J gave up 2 bases; unmatched junction bases: 8. In germline, CDR1 is SGHNT, CDR2 YENEEA. This CDR3 reads CASSQSGDRGAYNEQFF. CDR3 bases: TGTGCCAGCAGCCAATCAGGGGACAGGGGGGCCTACAATGAGCAGTTCTTC.

J is TRBJ1-2 and V is TRBV6-4, with TRBD1 as a possible D gene (6 bases). Trimming left V 0 bases short and J 8 bases short, with 13 bases between. This CDR3 region has 14 residues. The germline V gene encodes CDR1 MRHNA and CDR2 SNTAGT. CDR3: CASSDSAGVGGYTF. In nucleotides, the CDR3 is TGTGCCAGCAGTGACTCGGCAGGGGTGGGCGGCTACACCTTC.

The chain carries TRBV7-9 and TRBJ2-1; the D gene is possibly TRBD2 (5 bases). The V end was cut by 5 bases, the J end by 4 bases, with 18 bases between. From germline, CDR1 is SEHNR and CDR2 FQNEAQ (reference sequence). This CDR3 spans 16 amino acids. DNA of the CDR3: TGTGCCAGCAGCCCCGACGACTTCGGGGATTACAATGAGCAGTTCTTC. Protein product: CASSPDDFGDYNEQFF.

The J gene is TRBJ2-1, the V gene TRBV27; 11 positions agree with TRBD2. The trim removed 2 bases at V and 7 bases at J, leaving 7 bases unmatched. This CDR3 spans 16 amino acids. Germline CDR1 reads MNHEY; CDR2 reads SMNVEV (reference sequence). Here the CDR3 DNA reads TGTGCCAGCAGTTTAGATGTGGTAGCGGGAGGGAATGAGCAGTTCTTC. Protein: CASSLDVVAGGNEQFF.

The chain is built from TRBV5-1 and TRBJ1-2; 7 bases map to TRBD1. The germline V gene has CDR1 SGHRS and CDR2 YFSETQ. The CDR3 totals 14 residues. V dropped 3 bases and J dropped 5; count of bases not matched to a gene: 7. As DNA, the CDR3 is TGCGCCAGCAGCTCCAGACAGGGTGGATATGGCTACACCTTC. Amino acid sequence: CASSSRQGGYGYTF.

This chain uses TRBV29-1 with TRBJ2-7, with D possibly matching TRBD1 (6 bases). The CDR3 length is 13 residues. Trimming removed 0 bases at V and 3 bases at J, with 9 bases between. CDR1 SQVTM and CDR2 ANQGSEA come from the germline V gene. The DNA for the CDR3 is TGCAGCGTTGAAGAGGGGGCCGGCTACGAGCAGTACTTC. It is translated as CSVEEGAGYEQYF.

The V gene is TRBV18, the J gene TRBJ2-1; 13 bases line up with TRBD2. Germline CDR1 KGHSH, CDR2 LQKENI. This CDR3 has 20 amino acids. J gave up 1 base and V 3 bases, and 12 bases lay outside the gene matches. The CDR3 nucleotides are TGTGCCAGCTCACCGACAGGGGGACTAGCGGGATTTACTTCCTACAATGAGCAGTTCTTC. It is translated as CASSPTGGLAGFTSYNEQFF.

CDR3 amino acids: CALGGIPGNTIYF. CDR3 sequence (DNA): TGTGCCCTGGGGGGGATCCCTGGAAACACCATATATTTT. The chain employs TRBV30 and TRBJ1-3; the D gene is possibly TRBD1 (5 bases). V shed 8 bases and J shed 2 bases, with 13 bases lying between them. The CDR3 has 13 amino acids. In germline, CDR1 is GTSNPN, CDR2 SVGIG (reference sequence).

The V and J genes are TRBV6-1 and TRBJ1-4, with 8 positions matching TRBD1. Germline V gene data show CDR1 as MNHNS and CDR2 as SASEGT. This CDR3 contains 17 residues. The V gene end was trimmed by 4 bases and the J gene end by 3 bases; junction bases not matched to a gene: 10. The CDR3 loop reads CASSGQGQVYANEKLFF. CDR3 bases: TGTGCCAGCAGTGGGCAGGGACAGGTATATGCTAATGAAAAACTGTTTTTT.

The chain recombines TRBV14 with TRBJ2-7; a possible D gene is TRBD2 (5 bases). The CDR3 spans 16 residues. The V and J ends lost 1 base and 0 bases respectively, with 13 bases between them. Germline V CDR1 and CDR2: SGHDN, FVKESK. In DNA, the CDR3 is TGTGCCAGCAGCCAAGCCCGGACTCACACCTCCTACGAGCAGTACGTC. Translating gives CASSQARTHTSYEQYV.

The chain has TRBV10-3 and TRBJ1-5, with D possibly matching TRBD1 (5 bases). In germline, CDR1 is ENHRY, CDR2 SYGVKD. CDR3 length equals 13 residues. The V and J ends lost 7 bases and 4 bases respectively, with 11 bases between them. The CDR3 reads CAITAQVNQPQHF. The DNA for the CDR3 is TGTGCCATCACAGCACAGGTAAATCAGCCCCAGCATTTT.

This clone appeared once. The chain couples TRBV6-1 to TRBJ2-1; 10 nucleotides line up with TRBD2. Germline CDR1 and CDR2: MNHNS and SASEGT. The CDR3 length is 11 residues. The V and J ends lost 6 bases and 15 bases, in that order; junction bases with no gene match: 5. In nucleotides, the CDR3 is TGTGCCAGCAGGAGCGGGAGGGCCGCGTTCTTC. Translation: CASRSGRAAFF.

This clone was detected only once. This sequence joins TRBV27 and TRBJ2-1; 8 nucleotides match TRBD2. The CDR3 is made up of 15 amino acids. Germline lookup yields CDR1 MNHEY and CDR2 SMNVEV (reference sequence). J lost 6 bases, V lost 6 bases, and 10 bases had no gene match. The CDR3 DNA reads as TGTGCCAGCAGACAACCGGGACTAGGGGCCAATGAGCAGTTCTTC. Translation gives CASRQPGLGANEQFF.

The chain employs TRBV20-1 and TRBJ2-2; D gene unclear. Germline V gene data show CDR1 as DFQATT and CDR2 as SNEGSKA (reference sequence). The CDR3 spans 11 residues. The ends were cut back, 5 bases at V and 6 bases at J, with 7 bases in the middle. CDR3 sequence reads: CSAASAGELFF. The CDR3 DNA is TGCAGTGCTGCTAGTGCCGGGGAGCTGTTTTTT.

This chain links TRBV18 with TRBJ2-1, with 8 bases that match TRBD2. The trim removed 1 base at V and 0 bases at J, leaving 5 bases unmatched. Germline CDR1 reads KGHSH; CDR2 reads LQKENI. CDR3 size: 17 residues. The DNA of the CDR3 is TGTGCCAGCTCACCACGCCTAGCGGGTAGCTCCTACAATGAGCAGTTCTTC. Its translation is CASSPRLAGSSYNEQFF.

Notes on this clone: Other DNA sequences from this sample encode an identical CDR3 as well. V and J are TRBV7-2 and TRBJ1-5; D is undetermined. The germline V gene has CDR1 SGHTA and CDR2 FQGNSA. V was shortened by 0 bases and J by 0 bases, with 3 bases between the two germline ends. The CDR3 totals 14 residues. CDR3 sequence: CASSLASSNQPQHF. Written as DNA, the CDR3 is TGTGCCAGCAGCTTAGCCAGTAGCAATCAGCCCCAGCATTTT.

The chain carries TRBV9 and TRBJ2-3; D gene unclear. Deletions cut 0 bases from V and 2 bases from J, with 10 bases between. The V gene's germline CDR1 is SGDLS and CDR2 YYNGEE. This CDR3 has 15 amino acids. The CDR3 coding sequence is TGTGCCAGCAGCGTAGAATCCAGGTCCACAGATACGCAGTATTTT. This encodes CASSVESRSTDTQYF.

The chain has TRBV6-5 and TRBJ2-7; TRBD2 aligns across 8 bases. Germline V CDR1 and CDR2: MNHEY, SVGAGI. The CDR3 is 14 residues long. The junction had 3 bases not matched to a gene; V was cut back by 0 bases and J by 5 bases. The CDR3 DNA reads as TGTGCCAGCAGTTACTCGGTACTAGCGGACGAGCAGTACTTC. It yields the protein CASSYSVLADEQYF.

The V gene is TRBV30, the J gene TRBJ2-1, with D maybe TRBD2 (5 bases). Trimming cost V 5 bases and J 9 bases, with 11 bases left between them. Germline lookup yields CDR1 GTSNPN and CDR2 SVGIG (reference sequence). The CDR3 contains 11 residues. CDR3 residues: CAWEVGSEQFF. The CDR3 DNA follows: TGTGCCTGGGAGGTGGGGAGTGAGCAGTTCTTC.

CDR3 in DNA: TGTGCCAGCAGCGCCACTAGCTACGAGCAGTACGTC. Amino acids: CASSATSYEQYV. This chain connects TRBV7-4 to TRBJ2-7; maybe TRBD2 (5 bases). Trimming took off 5 bases at V and 3 bases at J, with 8 bases between the two ends. Germline V lookup: CDR1 SGHVT, CDR2 SQSDAQ. The CDR3 is 12 residues long.

The chain is built from TRBV14 and TRBJ1-5; possible D gene TRBD1, 5 bases. V lost 6 bases to trimming and J lost 9 bases, with 15 bases between them. This CDR3 has 13 amino acids. From germline, CDR1 is SGHDN and CDR2 FVKESK. The chain's CDR3 is CASSAQLQGPQHF. The DNA for the CDR3 is TGTGCCAGCAGTGCCCAGCTCCAGGGGCCCCAGCATTTT.

The CDR3 here is CAWSEGEWNTGELFF. The DNA of the CDR3 is TGTGCCTGGAGCGAGGGGGAGTGGAACACCGGGGAGCTGTTTTTT. The chain combines TRBV30 with TRBJ2-2, with a possible D match to TRBD1 (6 bases). This CDR3 has 15 residues. V was clipped by 3 bases and J by 1 base, with 12 bases between them. The germline V gene encodes CDR1 GTSNPN and CDR2 SVGIG (reference sequence). The whole variable domain, remainder taken from reference TRBV30 and TRBJ2-2, is SQTIHQWPATLVQPVGSPLSLECTVEGTSNPNLYWYRQAAGRGLQLLFYSVGIGQISSEVPQNLSASRPQDRQFILSSKKLLLSDSGFYLCAWSEGEWNTGELFFGEGSRLTVL.

In DNA form, the CDR3 reads TGTGCCAGCTCAACCTCGGGACAGGGATACAATCAGCCCCAGCATTTT. This encodes CASSTSGQGYNQPQHF. The gene calls are TRBV18 and TRBJ1-5, with 9 bases identical to TRBD1. CDR1 and CDR2 from the germline V gene are KGHSH and LQKENI. V was clipped by 5 bases and J by 3 bases; unmatched bases: 8. The CDR3 totals 16 residues.